This T cell receptor (beta chain) originates from a study of molecular identifiers for immune sequencing clone quantification. TCRdb re-called the PCR reads with MiXCR, one entry per CDR3 protein. Of roughly 93,000 distinct CDR3 sequences listed, roughly 25% are singletons. V was clipped by 1 base and J by 8 bases, with 11 bases between them. Germline CDR1 is MNHEY and CDR2 is SMNVEV (reference sequence). This CDR3 region has 14 residues. The rearrangement joins TRBV27 to TRBJ2-2; D may be TRBD2 (5 bases). The TCR originated in a human donor in good health. Some libraries in this study had Jurkat cell RNA spiked in. Specimen: naive CD8+ T cells from blood, with Jurkat cell RNA spiked in. Subset denoted: FACS-sorted CD8+CD4-CCR7+CD45RA+ naive T cells. The CDR3, as DNA: TGTGCCAGCAGTTTATGGGTTAGCGTTGGGGAGCTGTTTTTT. Amino acid sequence: CASSLWVSVGELFF.